A selection of T cell receptor beta chains follows, all from one sample in a study of response to subunit inactivated influenza vaccine. TCRdb used MiXCR to reprocess the RT-PCR reads, holding one entry per CDR3 protein. Seen here are 560,000 or so distinct CDR3 sequences, less than 10% observed once, and the top ten hold approximately 13%. Sequenced here: PBMCs from blood, sampled around 2 years after vaccination. Every receptor here comes from a man aged 50 to 75 who received an inactivated influenza vaccine. Both conserved end residues are part of each CDR3. D genes are given only for firm matches. Clone size is not always given. Where it is, it says once, few, many or a class for expanded clones.

size	V	J	length	D	DNA	CDR3
many	TRBV5-1	TRBJ1-6	13	.	TGCGCCAGCACAATGGACAGCCTATCACCCCTCCACTTT	CASTMDSLSPLHF
many	TRBV12-3/TRBV12-4	TRBJ1-1	13	.	TGTGCCAGCCTGCCAGCGGGTTGGACTGAAGCTTTCTTT	CASLPAGWTEAFF
many	TRBV29-1	TRBJ1-4	13	.	TGCAGCGTCCTGGTTCAGGCGGGTGAAAAACTGTTTTTT	CSVLVQAGEKLFF
few	TRBV10-2	TRBJ2-3	15	.	TGCGCCAGCAGTGAGTCGGGGGCTAGCACAGATACGCAGTATTTT	CASSESGASTDTQYF
many	TRBV15	TRBJ2-1	15	TRBD2	TGTGCCACCAGCAAGCCACTAGCGGGAACGAATGAGCAGTTCTTC	CATSKPLAGTNEQFF
.	TRBV3-1	TRBJ1-2	16	TRBD1	TGTGCCAGCAGCCATCCAACAGGGGAGAATGACTATGGCTACACCTTC	CASSHPTGENDYGYTF
many	TRBV6-1	TRBJ2-7	20	TRBD1	TGTGCCAGTAGTAAGGCGACCCGACAGGGAGATAAGACCTTTCTCTACGAGCAGTACTTC	CASSKATRQGDKTFLYEQYF
.	TRBV12-3/TRBV12-4	TRBJ1-1	13	TRBD1	TGTGCCAGCGGACAGGGAGGGTACACTGAAGCTTTCTTT	CASGQGGYTEAFF
.	TRBV24-1	TRBJ2-3	17	TRBD2	TGTGCCACCAGTGATCTGGGCTTAGCGGGGGGAGCAGATACGCAGTATTTT	CATSDLGLAGGADTQYF
few	TRBV4-1	TRBJ2-1	15	TRBD1	TGCGCCAGCAGCCATTGGACAGGGGGCCGAAATGAGCAGTTCTTC	CASSHWTGGRNEQFF
few	TRBV5-5	TRBJ2-5	14	.	TGTGCCAGCAGCACGTGGACAGAACAAGAGACCCAGTACTTC	CASSTWTEQETQYF
many	TRBV4-3	TRBJ2-3	16	TRBD2	TGCGCCAGCAGCCAAGATCTAGCGGGGGGCACAGATACGCAGTATTTT	CASSQDLAGGTDTQYF
few	TRBV11-2	TRBJ2-1	15	TRBD2	TGTGCCAGCAGCTTATCGGCTAGCGGGAGCAATGAGCAGTTCTTC	CASSLSASGSNEQFF
few	TRBV27	TRBJ2-3	18	TRBD2	TGTGCCAGCAGTTTTTGGGGATTAGCGGGAGCTAGCACAGATACGCAGTATTTT	CASSFWGLAGASTDTQYF
many	TRBV7-9	TRBJ2-1	16	TRBD2	TGTGCCAGCAGCTTAGGTGGGCTAGCGGGAGGTCGAGGGCAGTTCTTC	CASSLGGLAGGRGQFF
few	TRBV4-3	TRBJ2-2	14	.	TGCGCCAGCAGCCAAGCGGTGAAGACCGGGGAGCTGTTTTTT	CASSQAVKTGELFF
few	TRBV20-1	TRBJ2-5	14	TRBD2	TGCAGTGCTAAGAGCGCTAGCGGGCAAGAGACCCAGTACTTC	CSAKSASGQETQYF
many	TRBV3-1	TRBJ2-5	13	.	TGTGCCAGCAGCCAAGGCAGCGAAGGGACCCAGTACTTC	CASSQGSEGTQYF